The 29 T cell receptor beta chains below all came from one sample that was sequenced in a study of T-cell reconstitution after alpha-beta-depleted transplantation in children. Unique molecular identifiers were incorporated into the prepared TCRbeta library. TCRdb analysed the PCR reads with MiXCR anew, one entry per CDR3 protein. The sample shows approximately 290,000 distinct CDR3 sequences, 11% of them seen only once. The specimen comprised peripheral blood, sampled 180 days after TCRalphabeta/CD19-depleted stem cell transplant. Receptors were obtained from a male patient aged 2-10 years who had a stem cell transplant for chronic granulomatous disease, so the T cells may come from the graft donor.

In its sample, this clonotype was seen many times. The J gene is TRBJ2-4, the V gene TRBV12-3 or TRBV12-4; 7 nucleotides align to TRBD1. The CDR3 contains 14 residues. V lost 8 bases and J lost 1; bases outside the gene matches: 5. The DNA of the CDR3 is TGTGCCAGCGCTCAGGGGGTGGCCAAAAACATTCAGTACTTC. This encodes CASAQGVAKNIQYF.

The table lists this clonotype with many counts. This rearrangement joins TRBV29-1 to TRBJ2-3; 9 bases line up with TRBD2. With V trimmed by 1 base and J by 0 bases, 5 bases remained unmatched. Germline V gene data show CDR1 as SQVTM and CDR2 as ANQGSEA. The CDR3 is 16 amino acids. DNA of the CDR3: TGCAGCGTTGAAGGTGTTACTAGCGGGAGCACAGATACGCAGTATTTT. Translated, it gives CSVEGVTSGSTDTQYF.

There are many counts of this clonotype. The gene calls are TRBV20-1 and TRBJ1-5; maybe TRBD1 (5 bases). The CDR3 runs 12 residues. V was trimmed by 5 bases and J by 5 bases, leaving 10 bases between them. Germline loops: CDR1 DFQATT, CDR2 SNEGSKA (reference sequence). CDR3 sequence (DNA): TGCAGTGCTGGGGAAGGGGATCAGCCCCAGCATTTT. It encodes CSAGEGDQPQHF.

This clonotype was observed many times. This rearrangement joins TRBV29-1 to TRBJ2-7; TRBD1 agrees at 7 bases. CDR3 size: 12 residues. Germline CDR1 and CDR2: SQVTM and ANQGSEA. The ends lost 7 bases at V and 2 bases at J; junction bases unmatched: 5. CDR3 nucleotide sequence: TGCAGCGCCGGGACAGCCACCTACGAGCAGTACTTC. Translating it yields CSAGTATYEQYF.

Many counts were recorded for this clonotype. The CDR3 loop is CASTQIPSTEAFF. The DNA for the CDR3 is TGTGCCAGCACCCAGATACCTTCCACTGAAGCTTTCTTT. The chain uses TRBV6-2 or TRBV6-3 and TRBJ1-1; D unclear. This CDR3 comprises 13 residues. Germline V CDR1 and CDR2: MNHEY, SVGEGT. Between the trimmed V and J ends, which lost 7 bases and 4 bases, there was a span of 13 bases.

This clonotype was detected many times. The gene calls are TRBV5-1 and TRBJ2-4; D remains unclear. Between the trimmed V and J ends, which lost 4 bases and 0 bases, there was a span of 20 bases. Germline lookup yields CDR1 SGHRS and CDR2 YFSETQ. The CDR3 totals 18 residues. The CDR3 region is CASSTGSNHALAKNIQYF. CDR3 DNA sequence: TGCGCCAGCAGCACCGGGTCAAATCACGCCCTAGCCAAAAACATTCAGTACTTC.

This clonotype came up many times. The rearrangement links TRBV5-6 to TRBJ2-1; perhaps D is TRBD1 or TRBD2 (5 bases each). This CDR3 comprises 17 residues. The germline CDR1 and CDR2 sequences are SGHDT and YYEEEE. The germline V and J ends were trimmed by 0 bases and 0 bases, with 13 bases remaining between them. The CDR3 DNA follows: TGTGCCAGCAGCTTGGTTGGGTGGGGGAGCTCCTACAATGAGCAGTTCTTC. Amino acid sequence: CASSLVGWGSSYNEQFF.

At least ten counts were recorded for this clonotype. The chain has TRBV12-3 or TRBV12-4 and TRBJ2-2, with 10 bases fitting TRBD2. CDR3 length: 17 amino acids. V lost 3 bases to trimming and J lost 3 bases; unmatched junction nucleotides: 7. The CDR3 DNA reads TGTGCCAGCAGTTTGGGAGCGGGAGGGCCTGACACCGGGGAGCTGTTTTTT. Protein: CASSLGAGGPDTGELFF.

The chain combines TRBV3-1 with TRBJ2-1, with 9 nucleotides matching TRBD2. Germline loops: CDR1 LGHDT, CDR2 YNNKEL (reference sequence). V trimming: 2 bases; J trimming: 7 bases; junction bases outside the gene matches: 6. The CDR3 totals 15 residues. CDR3 sequence reads: CASSQQTSGTNEQFF. CDR3 sequence (DNA): TGTGCCAGCAGCCAACAGACTAGCGGTACTAATGAGCAGTTCTTC.

This clonotype was seen ten or more times. The V and J genes are TRBV6-2 or TRBV6-3 and TRBJ1-6, with 9 nucleotides matching TRBD1. V gave up 6 bases and J gave up 2 bases; unmatched junction bases: 8. The CDR3 loop spans 17 amino acids. Germline lookup yields CDR1 MNHEY and CDR2 SVGEGT. Here the CDR3 DNA reads TGTGCCAGCAGCGTCAGACAGGGGGACACCTATAATTCACCCCTCCACTTT. Its translation: CASSVRQGDTYNSPLHF.

This clonotype was recorded at least ten times. CDR3 protein: CASRNQGALPTTDNSPLHF. The CDR3 coding sequence is TGTGCCAGCAGGAATCAGGGGGCCCTGCCGACAACCGACAATTCACCCCTCCACTTT. The V call is TRBV5-6, the J call TRBJ1-6, with 8 positions matching TRBD1. After removal of 5 bases from V and 7 bases from J, the junction contained 20 bases not matched to a gene. CDR1 and CDR2 (germline): SGHDT, YYEEEE. This CDR3 region has 19 residues.

Ten or more counts support this clonotype. The CDR3 protein is CASSLVTGGAGANVLTF. CDR3 DNA: TGTGCCAGCAGCTTAGTGACAGGGGGCGCTGGGGCCAACGTCCTGACTTTC. The chain carries TRBV7-2 and TRBJ2-6; 10 bases match TRBD1. Per the germline V gene, CDR1 is SGHTA and CDR2 is FQGNSA. This CDR3 contains 17 residues. V lost 1 base to trimming and J lost 2 bases; unmatched junction nucleotides: 2.

This clonotype occurred many times. This chain joins TRBV27 and TRBJ1-1, with TRBD1 matching over 7 bases. This CDR3 comprises 19 residues. The germline gives CDR1 MNHEY, CDR2 SMNVEV (reference sequence). V lost 5 bases, J lost 1 base, and 19 bases stayed unmatched. As DNA, the CDR3 is TGTGCCAGCAGTCCCCGAACCGGGACAGCCCTATTCCGGAACACTGAAGCTTTCTTT. Residues: CASSPRTGTALFRNTEAFF.

This clonotype was detected ten times or more. This chain links TRBV18 with TRBJ2-2, with TRBD1 identical over 11 bases. Germline V gene lookup returns CDR1 KGHSH and CDR2 LQKENI. Losses at the gene ends were 4 bases for V and 4 bases for J; bases not matched to a gene: 5. The CDR3 sequence is 16 residues long. As DNA, the CDR3 is TGTGCCAGCTCACTGGACAGGGGGCTTATCACCGGGGAGCTGTTTTTT. Encoded protein: CASSLDRGLITGELFF.

This clonotype was counted at least ten times. This chain links TRBV10-3 with TRBJ2-1, with TRBD2 identical over 8 bases. The CDR3 contains 16 residues. The germline V gene encodes CDR1 ENHRY and CDR2 SYGVKD. V lost 6 bases and J lost 5; bases outside the gene matches: 12. This CDR3 is CAIRDGGGFGDNEQFF. CDR3 DNA sequence: TGTGCCATCAGGGACGGGGGGGGCTTTGGGGACAATGAGCAGTTCTTC.

This chain connects TRBV7-9 to TRBJ2-7; D unresolved. The CDR3 loop spans 16 amino acids. CDR1 is SEHNR, CDR2 FQNEAQ, per germline (reference sequence). Between the trimmed V and J ends, which lost 2 bases and 5 bases, there was a span of 19 bases. The CDR3 DNA follows: TGTGCCAGCAGCTTACCAATGCAGGATGCCCGCGACGAGCAGTACTTC. It yields the protein CASSLPMQDARDEQYF. Using reference TRBV7-9 and TRBJ2-7 for the parts outside the CDR3, the full variable domain is DTGVSQNPRHKITKRGQNVTFRCDPISEHNRLYWYRQTLGQGPEFLTYFQNEAQLEKSRLLSDRFSAERPKGSFSTLEIQRTEQGDSAMYLCASSLPMQDARDEQYFGPGTRLTVT.

The sample holds many counts of this clonotype. The chain combines TRBV5-1 with TRBJ1-1, with unresolved D. There are 13 residues in the CDR3. Germline CDR1 and CDR2: SGHRS and YFSETQ. V was shortened by 4 bases and J by 0 bases, with 7 bases between the two germline ends. The CDR3 loop is CASSDELNTEAFF. Written as DNA, the CDR3 is TGCGCCAGCAGCGATGAACTGAACACTGAAGCTTTCTTT.

Ten or more counts support this clonotype. The chain joins TRBV4-1 to TRBJ2-7; TRBD1 aligns across 8 bases. The CDR3 sequence is 15 residues long. J gave up 3 bases and V 4 bases, and 8 bases lay outside the gene matches. The germline V gene encodes CDR1 MGHRA and CDR2 YSYEKL. CDR3 loop: CASSPRTGFNYEQYF. The CDR3 coding sequence is TGCGCCAGCAGCCCGAGGACAGGGTTCAACTACGAGCAGTACTTC.

Comment on this clonotype: With a much larger clone just one base away, this may be a read error. The gene calls are TRBV5-6 and TRBJ1-2; TRBD1 matches at 9 bases. This CDR3 contains 16 residues. Germline V gene lookup returns CDR1 SGHDT and CDR2 YYEEEE. In DNA, the CDR3 is TGTGCCAGCAGCCCCCAGGGACAGGGCCGGTACTATGGCGACACCTTC. Its translation is CASSPQGQGRYYGDTF.

This clonotype occurred many times. The chain joins TRBV12-3 or TRBV12-4 to TRBJ2-3; perhaps TRBD2 as D (6 bases). The CDR3 contains 11 residues. The CDR3 DNA reads as TGTGCATGCGGGACCAGGAGGACGCAGTATTTT. Translating it yields CACGTRRTQYF.

This clonotype appeared many times. The V and J genes are TRBV15 and TRBJ1-2, with D possibly being TRBD1 (6 bases). This CDR3 is 17 amino acids long. Deletions cut 0 bases from V and 5 bases from J, with 19 bases between. Germline V lookup: CDR1 LNHNV, CDR2 YYDKDF (reference sequence). The CDR3, as DNA: TGTGCCACCAGCAGAGAGAGGGGGGCGGCAGGGCTGTATGGCTACACCTTC. This sequence encodes CATSRERGAAGLYGYTF.

This clonotype showed up many times. The chain has TRBV4-3 and TRBJ2-6; tentatively, D is TRBD1 (6 bases). Germline CDR1 and CDR2: LGHNA and YSLEER. The V end was cut by 1 base, the J end by 3 bases, with 13 bases between. This CDR3 comprises 17 residues. CDR3 in DNA: TGCGCCAGCAGCCAAGTCTGGAACAGGGTTGGGGCCAACGTCCTGACTTTC. It codes for CASSQVWNRVGANVLTF.

This clonotype has ten or more counts. The V call is TRBV10-3, the J call TRBJ2-5, with D perhaps TRBD1 (6 bases). Germline V CDR1 and CDR2: ENHRY, SYGVKD. V was pared by 0 bases and J by 8 bases, with 10 bases between. This CDR3 contains 13 residues. CDR3 in amino acids: CAISESKGETQYF. The CDR3 nucleotides are TGTGCCATCAGTGAGTCAAAGGGGGAAACCCAGTACTTC.

Note on this clonotype: This clone may be a read error of a much larger clone one base away. This chain links TRBV20-1 with TRBJ1-1; D not resolved. The germline V gene encodes CDR1 DFQATT and CDR2 SNEGSKA (reference sequence). V lost 3 bases and J lost 2, with 7 bases in between. The CDR3 is 12 residues long. Here the CDR3 DNA reads TGCAGTGCTAGTCGTCATAACACTGAAGCTTTCTTT. It encodes CSASRHNTEAFF.

The table lists this clonotype with many counts. This chain uses TRBV18 with TRBJ2-7, with D possibly matching TRBD1 (6 bases). The CDR3 loop spans 13 amino acids. Between the trimmed V and J ends, which lost 5 bases and 5 bases, there was a span of 13 bases. Germline loops: CDR1 KGHSH, CDR2 LQKENI. DNA of the CDR3: TGTGCCAGCTCATATAAACAGGGACACGAGCAGTACTTC. Translated, it gives CASSYKQGHEQYF.

At least ten counts were recorded for this clonotype. The genes are TRBV5-1 and TRBJ2-6; D is uncertain. From germline, CDR1 is SGHRS and CDR2 YFSETQ. This CDR3 contains 14 residues. Trimming left V 3 bases short and J 0 bases short, with 4 bases between. DNA of the CDR3: TGCGCCAGCAGCTGGGACTCTGGGGCCAACGTCCTGACTTTC. It is translated as CASSWDSGANVLTF.

The sample holds many counts of this clonotype. The chain uses TRBV15 and TRBJ2-3; the match to TRBD2 covers 9 bases. Germline CDR1 LNHNV, CDR2 YYDKDF (reference sequence). Losses at the gene ends were 0 bases for V and 2 bases for J; bases not matched to a gene: 9. The CDR3 is 18 amino acids. CDR3 nucleotides: TGTGCCACCAGCAGAGATTACTCAGAGCGGGAGGACACAGATACGCAGTATTTT. Translated, it gives CATSRDYSEREDTDTQYF.

Ten or more counts support this clonotype. The CDR3 sequence is CASSSGRTYTEAFF. For the CDR3, the DNA is TGTGCCAGCAGCTCGGGACGGACGTACACTGAAGCTTTCTTT. This chain connects TRBV7-8 to TRBJ1-1; D may be TRBD1 (5 bases). This CDR3 spans 14 amino acids. The germline CDR1 and CDR2 sequences are SGHVS and FQNEAQ. V was cut by 4 bases and J by 3 bases, with 12 bases left in between.

This clonotype was found many times. V gene TRBV5-1 combines with J gene TRBJ2-3, with 10 bases lining up with TRBD2. This CDR3 spans 15 amino acids. V was pared by 4 bases and J by 1 base, with 3 bases of the junction left unmatched. Germline V gives CDR1 SGHRS, CDR2 YFSETQ. Here the CDR3 reads CASSAGTSGTDTQYF. In DNA, the CDR3 is TGCGCCAGCAGCGCCGGGACTAGCGGCACAGATACGCAGTATTTT. Full variable domain (rest looked up from reference TRBV5-1 and TRBJ2-3): KAGVTQTPRYLIKTRGQQVTLSCSPISGHRSVSWYQQTPGQGLQFLFEYFSETQRNKGNFPGRFSGRQFSNSRSEMNVSTLELGDSALYLCASSAGTSGTDTQYFGPGTRLTVL.